This T cell receptor beta chain emerged from a study of blood T cells in healthy people across ages. Study-level background: Template switching recovered approximately one barcoded beta molecule for every two T cells.

Those donating, healthy Caucasian individuals from Russia, were aged 6 to 90. The authors extracted at least 5 micrograms of total RNA per sample. Primers used in a second PCR of about 6 to 11 cycles were a sample-barcoded 5' primer and a J-beta primer mix. Each cDNA molecule, via a template-switch adaptor with 12 random nucleotides, was tagged. Each CDR3 protein gets one entry after TCRdb re-called the 5' RACE reads with MiXCR. The profile shows roughly 900,000 distinct CDR3 sequences, around 48% of them singletons. Trimming stripped 4 bases from V and 0 bases from J, with 10 bases between. The CDR3 has 14 residues. Germline assignment: CDR1 SGHRS and CDR2 YFSETQ.

This clonotype originated in a young man in good health. The sample taken for sequencing was blood. The chain combines TRBV5-1 with TRBJ1-1; D gene uncertain. This CDR3 reads CASSVDIMNTEAFF. The CDR3 bases are TGCGCCAGCAGCGTCGACATAATGAACACTGAAGCTTTCTTT.